Reported below is one TCR beta chain. Its recognized antigen is unknown. No quality values exist for individual bases; no much larger clone is one base distant. Other DNA sequences from this sample encode an identical CDR3 as well. The donors were healthy, HIV-negative adults with no recently reported acute infections or vaccinations. All donors were Caucasian adults living in Nashville, Tennessee, USA. CD4+ T cells were enriched by magnetic negative selection, after which naive cells were positively selected on CD45RA and the negative fraction was taken as the memory subset. Blood was collected by leukapheresis, and PBMCs were isolated by Ficoll-Histopaque density gradient centrifugation and then cryopreserved in liquid nitrogen vapor phase. Purity and quantity of every magnetically sorted T cell population were checked by analytical flow cytometry. From each sorted fraction, genomic DNA was isolated and quantified by UV absorbance on a Nanodrop 2000c.

This sample was included in a study of shared clonotypes between healthy human individuals (dated by TCRdb to about 2020). About the investigation overall: Three men and two women, aged 18 to 49 years, made up the cohort. For each donor, CD4 naive and CD4 memory were each run on three plates, CD8 naive on two plates, and CD8 memory on one plate. The study deeply sequenced blood TCR repertoires of about 5 healthy adults to estimate repertoire size and the extent of clonotype sharing between individuals. Different laboratories and diverse techniques were used to prepare libraries and sequence TCR repertoires, to increase sequencing depth and limit assay-specific biases. Each donor's leukapheresis produced roughly between roughly 0.85 and 10 billion PBMCs.

Using the deep immunoSEQ assay, TCR CDR3 regions were amplified from genomic DNA by multiplex PCR. Extracted genomic DNA from each cell subset was spread evenly across all wells of several immunoSEQ 96-well plates, with each plate serving as a replicate. For sorted subsets, approximately 200 ng of genomic DNA, equivalent to 25,000 to 35,000 T cell genomes, went into each replicate PCR. Purified libraries were measured with a Qubit 3.0 fluorometer, size-checked on a Bioanalyzer 2100, and measured again with the KAPA Library Quantification kit. A separate single-read 150-cycle Illumina NextSeq 550 flow cell was used to sequence each immunoSEQ 96-well plate. The paper's data handling went like this. Because only junctional sequences without quality scores were contained in the immunoSEQ output, filtering matching that applied to full-length reads could not be performed. To assign V/J genes and CDR3, sequences were annotated using PyIR, a Python wrapper for IgBLAST v1.9, with IMGT germline references. Reads were filtered out if the reads had weak V/J assignments (E-value above 1e-6), no CDR3, stop codons, out-of-frame junctions, or ambiguous translated residues. A V3J clonotype was defined by an identical inferred V gene, J gene, and CDR3 amino acid sequence. To compute the percentage overlap between repertoires, the number of shared unique clonotypes was divided by the size of the smaller repertoire. Three approaches were used to assess repertoire richness: RTK rarefaction, the Chao1 estimator, and Recon v2.1 estimates of unobserved clonotypes. Generation probabilities were computed with OLGA for all TCRbeta clonotypes obtained by the gDNA method from four donors. Drawn from immuneACCESS, this table holds only the in-frame rearrangements with V and J called that TCRdb kept. Clones are partly lost; checked studies trace under half to an unresolved V gene and leave the rest unexplained. Clone size and the V and J calls come from that table; the DNA yielded D and trimming. Recorded for this sample are 2 million to 2.5 million clones; under 95% of them occurred a single time. The ten largest account for 0.3% to 0.4% of the sample.

What the research found in general, with its limitations: Clonotypes shared by all four sorted-subset donors showed higher generation probabilities than non-shared clonotypes. Rarefaction of sorted-subset datasets indicated incomplete sequencing despite the large sequencing depth. Pairwise subsampling led to the expectation that sequencing depth would affect the degree of clonotype sharing among donors. Sampling was limited to blood, and TCR repertoires in tissue likely differ from TCR repertoires in blood. Across four donors, approximately 5% of naive CD4, around 3.3% of naive CD8, 2% to 2.5% of memory CD4, and roughly 0.41% of memory CD8 clonotypes were shared. Estimated clonotype richness was generally larger for naive than for memory subsets. The small number of donors limited the genetic and exposure-history diversity represented.

The CDR3 runs 11 residues from the cysteine to the phenylalanine. The DNA shown is the 33-base CDR3, in frame from base 1. V is pared back by 4 bases and J by 7 bases, with 10 bases lying between the germline termini. Reading the germline V gene gives CDR1 SQVTM and CDR2 ANQGSEA. Material for sequencing was naive CD4+ T cells from PBMCs. This specimen's cell subset or site label, per the study, means: CD45RA+ positively selected. The rearrangement combines TRBV29-1 with TRBJ1-2; the D gene identity is not certain. This TCR was recovered from a man between 18 and 29 years old in good health. Some clones in this sample may be carry-over from other donors' samples. The DNA is as follows: TGCAGCGTTGGAGGGAGTGGTGGCTACACCTTC. This sequence encodes CSVGGSGGYTF.